Here is one T cell receptor beta chain with its context. Antigen specificity is unknown. Germline assignment: CDR1 SNHLY and CDR2 FYNNEI. V lost 2 bases, J lost 1 base, and 7 bases stayed unmatched. This CDR3 has 18 residues. It was focal radiation plus CTLA-4 blockade with ipilimumab that patients with chemo-refractory metastatic non-small-cell lung cancer received. The data were produced by immunoSEQ multiplex PCR, yet TCRdb's version contains in-frame clones alone and is incomplete. The table lists almost 55,000 clones, approximately 79% of them singletons. The sample comes from a study of radiotherapy plus CTLA-4 blockade in lung cancer. Across the whole study: Objective response was observed in about 19% of patients, and disease control in approximately 30%.

Whole-study findings and limits: Early clone dynamics of blood T cells, plus interferon-beta, reportedly predicted response best. Among blood TCR repertoires after radiotherapy plus ipilimumab, tumor-derived clones expanded.

The sequencing used peripheral blood, collected from a patient treated with radiotherapy plus ipilimumab. The receptor was derived from a human donor with non-small cell lung cancer who had a partial response to radiotherapy plus ipilimumab. The V and J genes are TRBV2 and TRBJ2-2; 10 bases match TRBD2. CDR3 sequence: CASSETPLAGVNTGELFF. The DNA for the CDR3 is TGTGCCAGCAGTGAAACCCCTCTAGCGGGGGTGAACACCGGGGAGCTGTTTTTT.